The rows below give T cell receptor beta chains drawn from one sample of a study of cytomegalovirus exposure and HLA in healthy donors. Profiled with immunoSEQ multiplex PCR; TCRdb holds only in-frame clones, not every one. The repertoire holds over 100,000 clones, with more than 60% as singletons. The sequencing sample was made of PBMCs. These receptors originate from a female donor in good health and CMV-seronegative. Both conserved end residues are part of each CDR3. The D gene is left open where the match is weak. Not all rows give a size; the values are once, few, many and, for expanded clones, a class.

V	J	D	size	CDR3	DNA
TRBV6-5	TRBJ2-1	-	-	CASSPGTGINEQFF	TGTGCCAGCAGTCCAGGGACTGGAATAAATGAGCAGTTCTTC
TRBV5-1	TRBJ2-7	-	-	CASSPTEILYEQYF	TGCGCCAGCAGCCCGACAGAAATACTTTACGAGCAGTACTTC
TRBV7-9	TRBJ1-2	-	-	CASSFSHYGYTF	TGTGCCAGCAGCTTTAGTCACTATGGCTACACCTTC
TRBV12-5	TRBJ1-3	TRBD1	-	CASGFTGARRNTIYF	TGTGCTAGTGGTTTCACAGGGGCCAGAAGAAACACCATATATTTT
TRBV27	TRBJ2-7	TRBD2	-	CASSAGLAGAQDSYEQYF	TGTGCCAGCAGCGCCGGACTAGCGGGGGCTCAGGACTCCTACGAGCAGTACTTC
TRBV4-1	TRBJ1-1	-	few	CASSQTPGGGTEAFF	TGCGCCAGCAGCCAAACCCCCGGGGGGGGAACTGAAGCTTTCTTT
TRBV19	TRBJ1-3	-	-	CASNAAALVGNTIYF	TGTGCCAGTAACGCGGCGGCTCTTGTCGGAAACACCATATATTTT
TRBV5-4	TRBJ2-5	-	-	CASSPMSGPETQYF	TGTGCCAGCAGCCCCATGTCAGGGCCGGAGACCCAGTACTTC
TRBV7-9	TRBJ2-5	TRBD2	-	CSSSQRSGGHRETQYF	TGTTCCAGCAGCCAGCGGAGCGGGGGGCATCGGGAGACCCAGTACTTC
TRBV4-2	TRBJ2-4	-	-	CASSQGIRGLNIQYF	TGTGCCAGCAGCCAAGGGATTCGGGGGTTAAACATTCAGTACTTC
TRBV7-9	TRBJ2-7	TRBD1	-	CASSSRQGKNNEQYF	TGTGCCAGCAGCTCCCGACAGGGCAAGAATAACGAGCAGTACTTC
TRBV10-2	TRBJ2-5	TRBD2	-	CASSESGLAVGPRKTQYF	TGCGCCAGCAGTGAGTCTGGACTAGCGGTAGGGCCCCGGAAGACCCAGTACTTC
TRBV30	TRBJ2-5	TRBD2	few	CAWSIGSGGPTKETQYF	TGTGCCTGGAGTATAGGTAGCGGGGGGCCTACCAAGGAGACCCAGTACTTC
TRBV13	TRBJ2-1	-	-	CASSLGGLGQDEQFF	TGTGCCAGCAGCTTGGGGGGACTAGGACAGGATGAGCAGTTCTTC
TRBV10-3	TRBJ1-3	-	-	CAISGTVTSGNTIYF	TGTGCCATCAGTGGGACAGTAACCTCTGGAAACACCATATATTTT
TRBV4-3	TRBJ2-7	TRBD1	-	CASSQLYRGAYEQYF	TGCGCCAGCAGCCAACTCTACAGGGGAGCCTACGAGCAGTACTTC
TRBV5-1	TRBJ2-3	TRBD1	-	CASSLSTGGSDTQYF	TGCGCCAGCAGCTTGAGCACAGGGGGATCAGATACGCAGTATTTT
TRBV2	TRBJ1-2	-	-	CASTRDTYLGYTF	TGTGCCAGCACCCGGGACACTTACCTTGGCTACACCTTC
TRBV19	TRBJ2-7	TRBD2	-	CASGTAGGQGHPEQYF	TGTGCCAGTGGAACCGCGGGGGGACAAGGACACCCCGAGCAGTACTTC